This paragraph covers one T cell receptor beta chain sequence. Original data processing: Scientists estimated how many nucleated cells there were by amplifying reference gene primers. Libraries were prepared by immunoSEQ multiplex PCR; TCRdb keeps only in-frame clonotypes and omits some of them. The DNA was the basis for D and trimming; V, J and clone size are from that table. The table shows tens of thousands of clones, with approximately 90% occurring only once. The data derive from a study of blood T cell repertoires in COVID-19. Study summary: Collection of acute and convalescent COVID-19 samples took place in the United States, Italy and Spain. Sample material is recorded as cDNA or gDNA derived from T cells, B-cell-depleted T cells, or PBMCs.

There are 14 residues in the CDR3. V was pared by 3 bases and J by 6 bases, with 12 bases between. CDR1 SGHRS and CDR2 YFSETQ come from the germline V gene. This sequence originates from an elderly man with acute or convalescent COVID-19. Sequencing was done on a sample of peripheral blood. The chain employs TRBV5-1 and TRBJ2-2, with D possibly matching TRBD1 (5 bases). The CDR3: CASSSQGIAGELFF. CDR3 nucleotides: TGCGCCAGCAGCTCCCAGGGTATAGCCGGGGAGCTGTTTTTT.